This T cell receptor (beta chain) is drawn from a study of graft-versus-host responses after intestinal transplantation. TCRdb keeps only in-frame clones here, not all; method: immunoSEQ multiplex PCR. This table holds about 38,000 clones, roughly four fifths found once. In regard to this clone: What it binds is unknown.

Study-wide results and caveats: Allograft clonal ratios (graft-versus-host to host-versus-graft) were high in patients who had graft-donor T cell macrochimerism. Recipient marrow contained GvH clones, some of which appeared first in ileum or blood.

V gave up 4 bases and J gave up 3 bases, with 17 bases separating them. The length of the CDR3 is 16 residues. Germline CDR1 MNHNS, CDR2 SASEGT. The sequenced sample was PBMCs, obtained 1070 days after transplant. The chain recombines TRBV6-1 with TRBJ2-3, with a tentative D call TRBD1 (6 bases). The receptor was derived from a human patient who received an intestinal transplant, so some T cells may come from the graft donor. CDR3 region: CASSVRRGRGTDTQYF. The CDR3 DNA sequence: TGTGCCAGCAGTGTCCGCAGGGGTAGGGGGACAGATACGCAGTATTTT.